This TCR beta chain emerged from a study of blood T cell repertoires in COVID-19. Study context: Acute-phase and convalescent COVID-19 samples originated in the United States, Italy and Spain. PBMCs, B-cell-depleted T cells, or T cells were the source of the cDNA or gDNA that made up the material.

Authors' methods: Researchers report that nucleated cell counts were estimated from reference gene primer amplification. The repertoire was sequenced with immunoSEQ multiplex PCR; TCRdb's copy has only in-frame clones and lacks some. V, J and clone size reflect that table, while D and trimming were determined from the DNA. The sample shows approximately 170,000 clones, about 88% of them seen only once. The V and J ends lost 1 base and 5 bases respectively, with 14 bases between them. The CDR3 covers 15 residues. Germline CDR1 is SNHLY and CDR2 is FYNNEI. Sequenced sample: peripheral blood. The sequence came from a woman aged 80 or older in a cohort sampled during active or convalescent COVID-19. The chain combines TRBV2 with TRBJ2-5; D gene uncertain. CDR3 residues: CASSEETEPRETQYF. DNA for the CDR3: TGTGCCAGCAGTGAAGAGACGGAGCCCCGGGAGACCCAGTACTTC.